The clone carrying this T cell receptor (beta chain) was picked up a small number of times. Its antigen is currently unknown. The entry originates in a study of regulatory T cells in long-lasting Graves disease. Study conclusions and caveats: TCR diversity was lower in persistent than newly diagnosed Graves' disease. Small sample size may have lowered accuracy.

Looked up from germline, CDR1 is SGHNT and CDR2 is YYREEE (reference sequence). This CDR3 is built from 13 residues. After removal of 5 bases from V and 2 bases from J, the junction contained 3 bases not matched to a gene. Time point specified: persistent/refractory GD, antithyroid drugs over 5 years with positive TRAb. Isolated PBMC RNA provided the starting material for the TCR library. The patients were drawn from one endocrinology department in Xi'an, China. EDTA tubes received approximately 9 milliliters of drawn peripheral blood. Sequencing libraries for TCR beta were prepared with iRepertoire HTBI primers and Arm-PCR of CDR3 regions. TCRdb fed the multiplex PCR reads into MiXCR, producing one record per CDR3 protein. Found here are over 300,000 distinct CDR3 sequences, around 19% of them singletons; the top ten hold over 25%.

The chain recombines TRBV5-4 with TRBJ2-7; 8 nucleotides match TRBD1. This sample comprised peripheral blood mononuclear cells (PBMCs), obtained when the disease was refractory, from a patient treated with antithyroid drugs. The clonotype originates from a female donor with Graves disease. CDR3 loop: CASRGQETYEQYF. Here the CDR3 DNA reads TGTGCCAGCAGGGGACAGGAGACCTACGAGCAGTACTTC.